Each of the 14 T cell receptor beta chains below was sequenced from the same sample in a study of cytotoxic CD8 clonotypes in ibrutinib-treated CLL. Sequencing was performed with immunoSEQ multiplex PCR; in TCRdb, only in-frame clones are kept and a portion is missing. The data contain over 70,000 clones, roughly 80% of them singletons. The material was PBMCs, obtained after 12 months of ibrutinib treatment. The receptor source for this set is a human donor with chronic lymphocytic leukemia.

This rearrangement joins TRBV19 to TRBJ1-1; no definite D call. V was clipped by 2 bases and J by 1 base, with 5 bases between them. The CDR3 contains 13 residues. CDR1 and CDR2 from the germline V gene are LNHDA and SQIVND (reference sequence). CDR3 residues: CASSITGNTEAFF. As DNA, the CDR3 is TGTGCCAGTAGTATAACCGGGAACACTGAAGCTTTCTTT.

CDR3 DNA: TGTGCCAGCAGCGAGGTGGTTGGGGGCGGCTACACCTTC. It encodes CASSEVVGGGYTF. This sequence joins TRBV7-3 and TRBJ1-2; weak D call: TRBD1 (6 bases). Trimming took 5 bases from V and 8 from J, leaving 15 bases between them. The germline gives CDR1 SGHTA, CDR2 FQGTGA. The CDR3 runs 13 residues.

This chain joins TRBV5-4 and TRBJ2-5; D might be TRBD1 (5 bases). The length of the CDR3 is 12 residues. Looked up from germline, CDR1 is SGHNT and CDR2 is YYREEE (reference sequence). The V and J ends lost 5 bases and 5 bases respectively, with 10 bases between them. The chain's CDR3 is CASRGLGETQYF. Written as DNA, the CDR3 is TGTGCCAGCAGGGGGCTAGGGGAGACCCAGTACTTC.

V is TRBV6-6 and J is TRBJ1-6; possibly TRBD1 for D (5 bases). Looked up from germline, CDR1 is MNHNY and CDR2 is SVGAGI (reference sequence). The germline V and J ends were trimmed by 0 bases and 4 bases, with 10 bases remaining between them. This CDR3 contains 16 residues. This CDR3 is CASSYSRGEYNSPLHF. The CDR3 region has the DNA TGTGCCAGCAGTTACTCGAGAGGGGAATATAATTCACCCCTCCACTTT.

CDR3 sequence (DNA): TGCAGCGTAGGGGTTGTTACTAACTATGGCTACACCTTC. It codes for CSVGVVTNYGYTF. The J gene is TRBJ1-2, the V gene TRBV29-1; a possible D gene is TRBD1 (5 bases). The CDR3 loop spans 13 amino acids. V was shortened by 6 bases and J by 0 bases, with 11 bases between the two germline ends. Germline V lookup: CDR1 SQVTM, CDR2 ANQGSEA.

The chain joins TRBV9 to TRBJ1-2; D is unresolved. The V end lost 4 bases, the J end lost 8 bases, and 9 bases lay between the germline ends. CDR1 and CDR2 (germline): SGDLS, YYNGEE. The CDR3 consists of 11 residues. This chain's CDR3 is CASSRDEGYTF. CDR3 nucleotides: TGTGCCAGCAGCCGCGACGAGGGCTACACCTTC.

The chain's CDR3 is CASSQSDQPKQFF. The CDR3 bases are TGTGCCAGCAGCCAATCGGACCAACCAAAGCAGTTCTTC. The chain has TRBV4-2 and TRBJ2-1; D is undetermined. V was cut by 2 bases and J by 11 bases, with 13 bases left in between. Germline CDR1 is LGHNA and CDR2 is YNFKEQ. The CDR3 consists of 13 residues.

V usage is TRBV7-2 and J usage is TRBJ1-6, with a weak D call TRBD1 (5 bases). Deletions cut 5 bases from V and 10 bases from J, with 15 bases between. The CDR3 runs 14 residues. Germline-derived CDR1 and CDR2 are SGHTA and FQGNSA. The CDR3 loop is CASSVGTYPSPLHF. The CDR3 DNA follows: TGTGCCAGCAGCGTCGGGACGTACCCCTCACCCCTCCACTTT. Using reference TRBV7-2 and TRBJ1-6 for the parts outside the CDR3, the full variable domain is GAGVSQSPSNKVTEKGKDVELRCDPISGHTALYWYRQSLGQGLEFLIYFQGNSAPDKSGLPSDRFSAERTGGSVSTLTIQRTQQEDSAVYLCASSVGTYPSPLHFGNGTRLTVT.

The J gene is TRBJ2-6, the V gene TRBV7-2; 7 positions agree with TRBD1. The CDR3 consists of 17 residues. In germline, CDR1 is SGHTA, CDR2 FQGNSA. V trimming: 5 bases; J trimming: 0 bases; junction bases outside the gene matches: 7. The CDR3: CASSPGQPPSGANVLTF. The CDR3 nucleotides are TGTGCCAGCAGCCCGGGACAGCCCCCCTCTGGGGCCAACGTCCTGACTTTC. The full variable domain, rest sourced from reference TRBV7-2 and TRBJ2-6, is GAGVSQSPSNKVTEKGKDVELRCDPISGHTALYWYRQSLGQGLEFLIYFQGNSAPDKSGLPSDRFSAERTGGSVSTLTIQRTQQEDSAVYLCASSPGQPPSGANVLTFGAGSRLTVL.

CDR3 sequence (DNA): TGTGCCCCCGAGGGGGCGGGAACCAATGAGCAGTTCTTC. Translating gives CAPEGAGTNEQFF. The gene calls are TRBV9 and TRBJ2-1, with a weak D call TRBD1 (7 bases). V was clipped by 10 bases and J by 6 bases, with 17 bases between them. CDR1 SGDLS and CDR2 YYNGEE come from the germline V gene. The CDR3 covers 13 residues.

This rearrangement joins TRBV7-8 to TRBJ1-4, with D possibly TRBD1 on 6 matching bases. The V and J ends lost 5 bases and 5 bases respectively, with 15 bases between them. There are 15 residues in the CDR3. Germline loops: CDR1 SGHVS, CDR2 FQNEAQ. CDR3 DNA: TGTGCCAGCAGCGACCCCGGGGGCCCCAATGAAAAACTGTTTTTT. Translating gives CASSDPGGPNEKLFF.

V is TRBV5-1 and J is TRBJ2-2, with D hard to call. Germline CDR1 and CDR2: SGHRS and YFSETQ. The CDR3 totals 15 residues. V lost 0 bases and J 3 bases, leaving 9 bases between the germline ends. This CDR3 reads CASSLGHVYTGELFF. DNA for the CDR3: TGCGCCAGCAGCTTGGGGCACGTATACACCGGGGAGCTGTTTTTT.

This chain links TRBV5-4 with TRBJ2-3, with D perhaps TRBD1 (7 bases). Per the germline V gene, CDR1 is SGHNT and CDR2 is YYREEE (reference sequence). CDR3 length: 16 residues. V lost 4 bases, J lost 2 bases, and 17 bases lay in between. CDR3 amino acids: CASSVGGRGDTDTQYF. CDR3 bases: TGTGCCAGCAGCGTGGGGGGCAGGGGGGACACAGATACGCAGTATTTT.

A single count supports this clone. One end of the junction varies from germline; a read error may be responsible. This rearrangement joins TRBV7-2 to TRBJ1-5, with D possibly TRBD1 on 6 matching bases. CDR1 is SGHTA, CDR2 FQGNSA, per germline. The CDR3 consists of 15 residues. DNA of the CDR3: TGCGCCAGCAGCCCCGGGGGCGGTAGCAATCAGCCCCAGCATTTT. This gives the protein CASSPGGGSNQPQHF.